This T cell receptor beta chain was found in a study of cytomegalovirus exposure and HLA in healthy donors. Overall study results and limits: TCR association rates varied by HLA locus in a later analysis, with DRB1 highest and HLA-C lowest.

Amplification used 60 Vbeta primers and 13 Jbeta primers. Produced via immunoSEQ multiplex PCR; TCRdb's table is partial and in-frame only. The sample has fewer than 250,000 clones; 82% are singletons. Details on this clone: Its specificity is unknown.

Germline lookup yields CDR1 MDHEN and CDR2 SYDVKM. Between the trimmed V and J ends, which lost 6 bases and 5 bases, there was a span of 17 bases. CDR3 length: 15 residues. Sequenced sample: PBMCs. V is TRBV28 and J is TRBJ2-1; no firm D call. The sequence came from a man aged 35 to 55 in good health and CMV-seropositive. Here the CDR3 DNA reads TGTGCCAGCAGAATGTTTGGCTCCCCCCACAATGAGCAGTTCTTC. Translated: CASRMFGSPHNEQFF.